This T cell receptor beta chain was identified in a study of blood T cell repertoires in COVID-19. For the study at large: Samples taken during acute and convalescent COVID-19 were collected in the United States, Italy and Spain. The analysed material was cDNA or gDNA that came from T cells, B-cell-depleted T cells, or PBMCs.

Authors' methods: Nucleated cell number was recorded as an estimate derived from reference gene primer amplification. Generated by immunoSEQ multiplex PCR, the TCRdb table keeps only in-frame clones and is missing some. V and J calls and clone size are copied from that table; D and trimming were computed from the DNA. In the table there are 200,000 to 250,000 clones, about 87% of which are singletons. V shed 5 bases and J 4 bases; nucleotides not matched to a gene: 16. The CDR3 sequence is 18 residues long. Germline V gene sequence: CDR1 SGHTA, CDR2 FQGNSA. In Seattle, patients joined the study during active infection and were tracked longitudinally.

Material for sequencing was peripheral blood. This sequence was found in a young man with COVID-19, enrolled during active disease. The V gene is TRBV7-2, the J gene TRBJ2-2, with 7 nucleotides matching TRBD1. The CDR3, as DNA: TGTGCCAGCAGCCCGTCCCTTTTCGACAGGGTGCGCACCGGGGAGCTGTTTTTT. Translated: CASSPSLFDRVRTGELFF.